The rows below give T cell receptor beta chains drawn from one sample of a study of OX40 agonist ivuxolimab in advanced cancers. Libraries were prepared by immunoSEQ multiplex PCR; TCRdb keeps only in-frame clonotypes and omits some of them. Of some 70,000 clones listed, around 86% were seen once; the top ten hold approximately 0.4%. Source: CD4+ or CD8+ T cells sorted from blood, taken in a trial of the OX40 agonist ivuxolimab. The source of these receptors is an adult with an advanced solid tumor such as melanoma, head and neck, liver or kidney cancer. Each CDR3 is given without its conserved first and last residue.

v_gene: TRBV27; j_gene: TRBJ1-5; CDR3aa: ASSRTGGDQPQH
v_gene: TRBV27; j_gene: TRBJ1-2; CDR3aa: ASSRIRTDQRIYGYT
v_gene: TRBV18; j_gene: TRBJ2-1; CDR3aa: ASSPRASGRAVSYNEQF
v_gene: TRBV5-6; j_gene: TRBJ1-2; CDR3aa: ASSLAGDGYT
v_gene: TRBV6-1; j_gene: TRBJ1-2; CDR3aa: ASSDIPGGHGYT
v_gene: TRBV4-1; j_gene: TRBJ2-5; CDR3aa: ASSQESRSGRYQETQY
v_gene: TRBV5-4; j_gene: TRBJ1-1; CDR3aa: ASTAGGSHTEAF
v_gene: TRBV25-1; j_gene: TRBJ2-3; CDR3aa: ASSGRGGVTQY
v_gene: TRBV30; j_gene: TRBJ1-1; CDR3aa: AFLRANTEAF
v_gene: TRBV9; j_gene: TRBJ2-2; CDR3aa: ASSVEGAHTGELF
v_gene: TRBV18; j_gene: TRBJ2-1; CDR3aa: ASSSRTGLHNEQF
v_gene: TRBV7-2; j_gene: TRBJ2-7; CDR3aa: ASSPWTGLYEQY
v_gene: TRBV27; j_gene: TRBJ1-3; CDR3aa: ASSLQGNAGNTIY
v_gene: TRBV7-2; j_gene: TRBJ2-7; CDR3aa: ASSHRLAGGHAEQY
v_gene: TRBV10-1; j_gene: TRBJ1-1; CDR3aa: ASSESPGGEGNTEAF
v_gene: TRBV6-6; j_gene: TRBJ1-3; CDR3aa: ASSYRRSSGNTIY
v_gene: TRBV5-1; j_gene: TRBJ2-1; CDR3aa: ASSPSARGNEQF
v_gene: TRBV7-2; j_gene: TRBJ2-1; CDR3aa: ASKWMGLGNNEQF
v_gene: TRBV9; j_gene: TRBJ2-3; CDR3aa: ASSPGLADTQY
v_gene: TRBV6-5; j_gene: TRBJ2-3; CDR3aa: ASRTGADTQY
v_gene: TRBV6-1; j_gene: TRBJ1-1; CDR3aa: ASVGQGLDTEAF
v_gene: TRBV5-6; j_gene: TRBJ1-6; CDR3aa: ASSHKGGPTSSPLH
v_gene: TRBV11-2; j_gene: TRBJ2-1; CDR3aa: ASSLDAAVSYNEQF
v_gene: TRBV18; j_gene: TRBJ2-3; CDR3aa: ASSPPLAGTDTQY
v_gene: TRBV4-2; j_gene: TRBJ2-3; CDR3aa: ASSQRTSGGVDTQY
v_gene: TRBV7-8; j_gene: TRBJ1-1; CDR3aa: ASSLVRDRYTEAF
v_gene: TRBV7-6; j_gene: TRBJ2-3; CDR3aa: ASSFRAQLTTQY
v_gene: TRBV25-1; j_gene: TRBJ1-1; CDR3aa: ATFGRTEAF
v_gene: TRBV7-8; j_gene: TRBJ2-2; CDR3aa: ASSSTGVSTGELF
v_gene: TRBV15; j_gene: TRBJ2-2; CDR3aa: ATSRVRVEGELF
v_gene: TRBV5-8; j_gene: TRBJ1-3; CDR3aa: ASSYEKSSGNTIY
v_gene: TRBV7-9; j_gene: TRBJ1-2; CDR3aa: ASSLADAGRGPRHGYT
v_gene: TRBV4-1; j_gene: TRBJ2-1; CDR3aa: ASSQDRASGGGNEQF
v_gene: TRBV2; j_gene: TRBJ1-2; CDR3aa: ASRGQGQGYT
v_gene: TRBV29-1; j_gene: TRBJ1-4; CDR3aa: SAQDRAGEKLF
v_gene: TRBV2; j_gene: TRBJ2-1; CDR3aa: ASSGLAGLNEQF
v_gene: TRBV29-1; j_gene: TRBJ1-2; CDR3aa: SVDWGGQGGGYT
v_gene: TRBV9; j_gene: TRBJ2-5; CDR3aa: ASSVGDRDQETQY
v_gene: TRBV11-3; j_gene: TRBJ2-1; CDR3aa: ASSFGVYNEQF
v_gene: TRBV28; j_gene: TRBJ2-4; CDR3aa: ASSSGTGGNIQY
v_gene: TRBV11-2; j_gene: TRBJ1-2; CDR3aa: ASSPNYGYT
v_gene: TRBV7-6; j_gene: TRBJ2-1; CDR3aa: ASSPRTSGDNEQF